This TCR beta chain was identified in a study of shared T cell receptors in the human thymus. CDR3 length equals 13 residues. J was trimmed by 8 bases and V by 4 bases; bases with no gene match: 6. In germline, CDR1 is SEHNR, CDR2 FQNEAQ (reference sequence). This clone has a handful of counts. Assay: immunoSEQ multiplex PCR; the TCRdb copy retains only in-frame clones and omits some. This repertoire shows 500,000 to 850,000 clones, about 89% found once; its top ten account for roughly 0.0094%. The same sample was also studied in work on human thymus T cells. This second study notes: During corrective heart surgery, resections were taken, and the thymus tissue came from them. Thymic as well as blood repertoires seemed to favor certain V and J genes unevenly.

V is TRBV7-9 and J is TRBJ1-2, with 8 bases aligning to TRBD1. The sequence derives from a boy in the first two years of life with a congenital heart defect. Sequencing was performed on thymocytes. CDR3 amino acids: CASSSTGVLGYTF. CDR3 DNA sequence: TGTGCCAGCAGCTCGACAGGGGTCTTGGGCTACACCTTC.